A selection of T cell receptor beta chains follows, all from one sample in a study of T cell responses to AZD1222 COVID-19 vaccine. This table comes from immunoSEQ multiplex PCR, and its TCRdb copy is limited to in-frame clones, with some not included. Among approximately 200,000 clones listed, approximately 90% were seen once. Sequences were derived from peripheral blood, sampled 28 days after the second AZD1222 dose. These receptors were obtained from an adult who received the AZD1222 COVID-19 vaccine. CDR3s include the opening cysteine and the closing phenylalanine or tryptophan. A D gene is named only where the DNA matches it firmly. Clone size is given for some rows only: seen once, a few or many times, or a class if the clone is expanded.

d_gene	abundance	v_gene	j_gene	CDR3aa	CDR3nt
TRBD2	-	TRBV7-2	TRBJ2-1	CASSTGTSPHRVTKQFF	TGTGCCAGCAGCACGGGGACTAGCCCCCATAGGGTAACGAAGCAGTTCTTC
-	few	TRBV24-1	TRBJ2-7	CATSDLERQYF	TGTGCCACCAGTGATTTAGAACGGCAGTACTTC
-	-	TRBV11-2	TRBJ1-4	CASSLGTNEKLFF	TGTGCCAGCAGCTTAGGGACTAATGAAAAACTGTTTTTT
-	-	TRBV6-2/TRBV6-3	TRBJ2-5	CASSYSGVAETQYF	TGTGCCAGCAGTTATTCCGGAGTAGCGGAGACCCAGTACTTC
-	-	TRBV12-5	TRBJ2-2	CASGSMGENTGELFF	TGTGCTAGTGGTTCCATGGGGGAGAACACCGGGGAGCTGTTTTTT
-	few	TRBV11-2	TRBJ1-3	CASSPAPGTGNTIYF	TGTGCCAGCAGCCCCGCCCCAGGGACTGGAAACACCATATATTTT
TRBD1	-	TRBV30	TRBJ1-3	CAWSGPGTGVGNTIYF	TGTGCCTGGAGTGGCCCTGGGACAGGGGTCGGAAACACCATATATTTT
-	-	TRBV27	TRBJ1-5	CASSPQINSNQPQHF	TGTGCCAGCAGTCCACAAATAAATAGCAATCAGCCCCAGCATTTT
TRBD2	-	TRBV9	TRBJ2-3	CASSVTSGSPDTQYF	TGTGCCAGCAGCGTTACTAGCGGGAGCCCAGATACGCAGTATTTT
-	-	TRBV15	TRBJ1-3	CATSSRGNTIYF	TGTGCCACCAGCAGCAGGGGAAACACCATATATTTT
TRBD2	once	TRBV20-1	TRBJ2-7	CSASGGRAFGEQYF	TGCAGTGCTAGTGGCGGGAGGGCCTTTGGCGAGCAGTACTTC
-	-	TRBV2	TRBJ1-1	CASILGGMNTEAFF	TGTGCCAGCATTCTCGGAGGCATGAACACTGAAGCTTTCTTT
-	-	TRBV30	TRBJ1-1	CAWAPGLNTEAFF	TGTGCCTGGGCGCCGGGACTGAACACTGAAGCTTTCTTT